These 22 T cell receptor beta chains were all obtained from the same sample, sequenced in a study of blood T cell repertoires in COVID-19. Data came from immunoSEQ multiplex PCR; TCRdb stores just in-frame clones and leaves some out. This table has 200,000 to 300,000 clones, 65% to 90% appearing once. The sample comprised peripheral blood. Every receptor here comes from a man aged 25 to 45 with active or convalescent COVID-19.

The chain combines TRBV6-6 with TRBJ1-6, with D hard to call. The germline gives CDR1 MNHNY, CDR2 SVGAGI (reference sequence). V lost 0 bases and J lost 2, with 8 bases in between. This CDR3 spans 16 amino acids. CDR3 coding DNA: TGTGCCAGCAGTTACTCGACGGGAGCCTATAATTCACCCCTCCACTTT. Protein product: CASSYSTGAYNSPLHF.

The chain carries TRBV2 and TRBJ1-2, with D uncertain. The CDR3 is 17 amino acids. Looked up from germline, CDR1 is SNHLY and CDR2 is FYNNEI. V lost 0 bases and J lost 7, with 21 bases in between. The CDR3 nucleotides are TGTGCCAGCAGTGAAGCTTTCTGGCAGCGGAAACTTATTGGCTACACCTTC. Translated: CASSEAFWQRKLIGYTF.

The rearrangement links TRBV6-5 to TRBJ1-6; D not certain. V gave up 11 bases and J gave up 0 bases, with 5 bases separating them. The V gene's germline CDR1 is MNHEY and CDR2 SVGAGI. The CDR3 runs to 12 residues. The CDR3 coding sequence is TGTGCCGTCTGCTCCTATAATTCACCCCTCCACTTT. It codes for CAVCSYNSPLHF.

The rearrangement joins TRBV3-1 (or the pseudogene TRBV3-2) to TRBJ2-1, with 7 positions matching TRBD2. The germline gives CDR1 LGHDT, CDR2 YNNKEL (reference sequence). CDR3 length: 15 amino acids. After removal of 0 bases from V and 5 bases from J, the junction contained 4 bases not matched to a gene. The CDR3 nucleotides read TGTGCCAGCAGCCAAGATCTCCTAGCGGACAATGAGCAGTTCTTC. Protein sequence: CASSQDLLADNEQFF.

The chain employs TRBV11-2 and TRBJ2-3, with 9 positions matching TRBD2. Germline assignment: CDR1 SGHAT and CDR2 FQNNGV. The length of the CDR3 is 18 residues. The V and J ends lost 1 base and 4 bases, in that order; junction bases with no gene match: 12. The CDR3 region is CASSLGPLAGYEADTQYF. In nucleotides, the CDR3 is TGTGCCAGCAGCTTAGGGCCCCTAGCGGGGTACGAGGCAGATACGCAGTATTTT.

The chain joins TRBV5-4 to TRBJ2-6, with 9 positions matching TRBD1. The CDR3 runs to 20 residues. Trimming cost V 0 bases and J 4 bases; bases outside gene matches: 14. The germline gives CDR1 SGHNT, CDR2 YYREEE (reference sequence). CDR3: CASSLARKGQGQGGANVLTF. The CDR3 nucleotides read TGTGCCAGCAGCTTGGCCCGTAAAGGACAGGGGCAGGGAGGGGCCAACGTCCTGACTTTC.

This chain connects TRBV5-1 to TRBJ2-5; D is possibly TRBD2 (5 bases). Germline V CDR1 and CDR2: SGHRS, YFSETQ. V lost 4 bases and J 5 bases, leaving 9 bases between the germline ends. This CDR3 has 12 amino acids. The CDR3 DNA reads as TGCGCCAGCAGCCCTACGGGGGAGACCCAGTACTTC. Encoded protein: CASSPTGETQYF. The full variable domain, with the rest looked up from reference TRBV5-1 and TRBJ2-5, is KAGVTQTPRYLIKTRGQQVTLSCSPISGHRSVSWYQQTPGQGLQFLFEYFSETQRNKGNFPGRFSGRQFSNSRSEMNVSTLELGDSALYLCASSPTGETQYFGPGTRLLVL.

The V gene is TRBV19, the J gene TRBJ1-1; D is undetermined. The CDR3 sequence is 14 residues long. Looked up from germline, CDR1 is LNHDA and CDR2 is SQIVND (reference sequence). Between the trimmed V and J ends, which lost 3 bases and 4 bases, there was a span of 12 bases. The CDR3 loop is CASSMDGRGTEAFF. In DNA form, the CDR3 reads TGTGCCAGTAGTATGGACGGACGGGGCACTGAAGCTTTCTTT. The variable domain in full, completed from reference TRBV19 and TRBJ1-1, reads DGGITQSPKYLFRKEGQNVTLSCEQNLNHDAMYWYRQDPGQGLRLIYYSQIVNDFQKGDIAEGYSVSREKKESFPLTVTSAQKNPTAFYLCASSMDGRGTEAFFGQGTRLTVV.

The chain is built from TRBV5-1 and TRBJ1-1; 8 nucleotides align to TRBD1. CDR3 size: 14 residues. Germline CDR1 SGHRS, CDR2 YFSETQ. V gave up 4 bases and J gave up 0 bases; unmatched junction bases: 2. The CDR3 sequence: CASSRTGMNTEAFF. The CDR3, as DNA: TGCGCCAGCAGCCGGACAGGGATGAACACTGAAGCTTTCTTT.

The chain has TRBV18 and TRBJ1-1; unclear D gene. The CDR3 consists of 15 residues. Germline CDR1 KGHSH, CDR2 LQKENI. Trimming stripped 1 base from V and 4 bases from J, with 13 bases between. DNA of the CDR3: TGTGCCAGCTCACCACTTGTATCGGTCGGCACTGAAGCTTTCTTT. It yields the protein CASSPLVSVGTEAFF.

Worth noting for this clone: The identical CDR3 is also encoded by other nucleotide sequences in the sample. This chain links TRBV5-6 with TRBJ1-1; D gene unclear. The ends were cut back, 1 base at V and 0 bases at J, with 4 bases in the middle. In germline, CDR1 is SGHDT, CDR2 YYEEEE. The CDR3 runs to 13 residues. The CDR3, as DNA: TGTGCCAGCAGCTTGACAGTGAACACTGAAGCTTTCTTT. It yields the protein CASSLTVNTEAFF.

The rearrangement links TRBV5-1 to TRBJ2-7; a possible D gene is TRBD1 (5 bases). CDR3 size: 11 residues. Per the germline V gene, CDR1 is SGHRS and CDR2 is YFSETQ. Trimming removed 8 bases at V and 1 base at J, with 7 bases between. CDR3 in amino acids: CASRQSYEQYF. DNA for the CDR3: TGCGCCAGTAGACAGTCCTACGAGCAGTACTTC.

The genes are TRBV12-5 and TRBJ1-5; unclear D gene. The germline V and J ends were trimmed by 5 bases and 1 base, with 15 bases remaining between them. The CDR3 loop spans 16 amino acids. Germline V gives CDR1 LGHNT, CDR2 FRNRAP. For the CDR3, the DNA is TGTGCTAGTGGTCTAGGTTACGGCATCAGCAATCAGCCCCAGCATTTT. This translates into CASGLGYGISNQPQHF.

CDR3 nucleotides: TGTGCCAGCAGTTACTCCCGCGGGGGGTGGTCAGATACGCAGTATTTT. Its translation is CASSYSRGGWSDTQYF. The J gene is TRBJ2-3, the V gene TRBV6-2 or TRBV6-3; TRBD2 matches 8 bases. This CDR3 region has 16 residues. Looked up from germline, CDR1 is MNHEY and CDR2 is SVGEGT. Losses at the gene ends were 0 bases for V and 4 bases for J; bases not matched to a gene: 6.

The chain has TRBV5-5 and TRBJ2-5; 9 bases map to TRBD2. This CDR3 comprises 15 residues. V lost 2 bases and J lost 5; bases outside the gene matches: 7. CDR1 is SGHKS and CDR2 is YYEKEE in the germline V gene (reference sequence). As DNA, the CDR3 is TGTGCCAGCAGCTTTTCTAGCGGGGTGGGGGAGACCCAGTACTTC. Its translation is CASSFSSGVGETQYF.

The genes are TRBV18 and TRBJ1-5; no clear D gene. Trimming left V 2 bases short and J 2 bases short, with 16 bases between. Germline values: CDR1 KGHSH, CDR2 LQKENI. The CDR3 consists of 17 residues. The DNA for the CDR3 is TGTGCCAGCTCACCAAACGAGGATGTCTATCGCAATCAGCCCCAGCATTTT. Translating gives CASSPNEDVYRNQPQHF.

The rearrangement links TRBV5-1 to TRBJ1-4; D gene ambiguous. V was trimmed by 4 bases and J by 11 bases, leaving 24 bases between them. The germline V gene encodes CDR1 SGHRS and CDR2 YFSETQ. The CDR3 runs 16 residues. In DNA form, the CDR3 reads TGCGCCAGCAGCACCAGTGGCTTTGGGATCGGGGAGAAACTGTTTTTT. Translating gives CASSTSGFGIGEKLFF.

This clone has just one count. This chain's CDR3 is CASQDRDTERTFF. Written as DNA, the CDR3 is TGTGCTTCGCAGGACCGGGACACAGAGCGTACTTTCTTT. The chain joins TRBV9 to TRBJ1-1; the D gene is possibly TRBD1 (6 bases). From germline, CDR1 is SGDLS and CDR2 YYNGEE. There are 13 residues in the CDR3.

The rearrangement joins TRBV18 to TRBJ2-1, with D possibly TRBD1 on 6 matching bases. Trimming took off 5 bases at V and 5 bases at J, with 10 bases between the two ends. The V gene's germline CDR1 is KGHSH and CDR2 LQKENI. This CDR3 region has 13 residues. Here the CDR3 DNA reads TGTGCCAGCTCAGCAGGGGTGGACAATGAGCAGTTCTTC. This sequence encodes CASSAGVDNEQFF.

Only one count was recorded for this clone. The V call is TRBV4-1, the J call TRBJ2-2; D might be TRBD1 (6 bases). Germline CDR1 is MGHRA and CDR2 is YSYEKL. This CDR3 region has 15 residues. Trimming shortened V by 3 bases and J by 6 bases, and 14 bases separated the two germline ends. The CDR3 nucleotides are TGCGCCAGCAGCCAGCCCTTGGGGGCTCCCGGGGAGCTGTTTTTT. Encoded protein: CASSQPLGAPGELFF.

The chain has TRBV5-1 and TRBJ2-1, with D possibly TRBD2 on 5 matching bases. Germline CDR1 SGHRS, CDR2 YFSETQ. V gave up 0 bases and J gave up 12 bases, with 10 bases separating them. The CDR3 is made up of 12 amino acids. The CDR3 region is CASSLGTPPQFF. CDR3 nucleotides: TGCGCCAGCAGCTTGGGGACTCCCCCGCAGTTCTTC.

The V call is TRBV7-9, the J call TRBJ2-3, with 11 bases fitting TRBD1. The CDR3 has 15 amino acids. The germline CDR1 and CDR2 sequences are SEHNR and FQNEAQ (reference sequence). Trimming removed 4 bases from V and 8 bases from J; junction bases left unmatched: 8. The CDR3 sequence: CASSSGQGAPGTQYF. In DNA, the CDR3 is TGTGCCAGCAGCTCAGGACAGGGGGCCCCAGGTACGCAGTATTTT.